The entry below gives a single TCR beta chain sequence along with its context. The antigen is unknown. Next came a second PCR, run for about 6 to 12 cycles, which used a sample-barcoded 5' primer along with a J-beta primer mix. Template switching added a 12-random-nucleotide identifier to every cDNA molecule. TCRdb re-derived calls from the 5' RACE reads in MiXCR, one entry per CDR3 protein. The sample shows fewer than 2 million distinct CDR3 sequences, approximately 39% of them seen only once. The source of the sample is a study of blood T cells in healthy people across ages. The CDR3 is 16 residues long. J was trimmed by 4 bases and V by 2 bases; bases with no gene match: 8. Per the germline V gene, CDR1 is MNHNY and CDR2 is SVGAGI (reference sequence). Study-level results: The study lacked donor CMV status, which possibly confounded expanded clonotype changes.

The chain employs TRBV6-6 and TRBJ2-3, with TRBD2 matching over 8 bases. This receptor was identified in a human donor in good health. Material: blood. CDR3 coding DNA: TGTGCCAGCAGTTACGTTAGCGGGCGGGGGGCAGATACGCAGTATTTT. Encoded protein: CASSYVSGRGADTQYF.